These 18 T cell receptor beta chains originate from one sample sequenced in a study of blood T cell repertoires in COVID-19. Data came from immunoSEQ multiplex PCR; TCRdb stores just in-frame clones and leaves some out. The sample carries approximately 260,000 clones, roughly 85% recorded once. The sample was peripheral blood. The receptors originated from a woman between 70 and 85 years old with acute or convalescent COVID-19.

This CDR3 reads CASSYSTPRGHGGYTF. The CDR3 DNA reads as TGTGCCAGCAGTTACTCGACCCCCAGGGGGCACGGTGGCTACACCTTC. The chain joins TRBV6-5 to TRBJ1-2, with 8 bases fitting TRBD1. J was trimmed by 7 bases and V by 0 bases; bases with no gene match: 10. CDR3 length: 16 amino acids. CDR1 is MNHEY, CDR2 SVGAGI, per germline.

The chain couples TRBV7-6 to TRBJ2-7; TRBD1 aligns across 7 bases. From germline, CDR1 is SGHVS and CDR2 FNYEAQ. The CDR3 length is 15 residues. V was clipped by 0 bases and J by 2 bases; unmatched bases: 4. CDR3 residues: CASSLAPQGAYEQYF. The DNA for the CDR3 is TGTGCCAGCAGCTTAGCGCCCCAGGGGGCCTACGAGCAGTACTTC.

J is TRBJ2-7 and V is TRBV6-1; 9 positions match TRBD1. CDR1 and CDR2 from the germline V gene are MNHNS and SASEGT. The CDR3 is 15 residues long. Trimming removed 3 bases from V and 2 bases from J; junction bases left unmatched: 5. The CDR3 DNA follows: TGTGCCAGCAGTGAGGGGACAGGGCAAACCTACGAGCAGTACTTC. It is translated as CASSEGTGQTYEQYF.

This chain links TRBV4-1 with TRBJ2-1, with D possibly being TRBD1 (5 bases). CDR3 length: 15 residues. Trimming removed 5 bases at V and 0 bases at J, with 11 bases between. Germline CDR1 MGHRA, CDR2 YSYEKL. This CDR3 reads CASSLQAPSYNEQFF. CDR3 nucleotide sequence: TGCGCCAGCAGCTTACAGGCACCCTCCTACAATGAGCAGTTCTTC.

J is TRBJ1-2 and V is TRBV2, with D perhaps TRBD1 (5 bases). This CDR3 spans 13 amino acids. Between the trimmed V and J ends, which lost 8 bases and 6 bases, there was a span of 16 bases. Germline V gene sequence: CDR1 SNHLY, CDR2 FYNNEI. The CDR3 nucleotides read TGTGCCAGCCCGTTGACAGCAACGGATGGCTACACCTTC. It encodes CASPLTATDGYTF.

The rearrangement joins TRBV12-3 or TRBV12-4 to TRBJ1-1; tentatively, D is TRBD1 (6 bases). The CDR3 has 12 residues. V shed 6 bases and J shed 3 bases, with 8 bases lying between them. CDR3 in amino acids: CASSWTDTEAFF. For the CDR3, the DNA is TGTGCCAGCAGCTGGACAGACACTGAAGCTTTCTTT.

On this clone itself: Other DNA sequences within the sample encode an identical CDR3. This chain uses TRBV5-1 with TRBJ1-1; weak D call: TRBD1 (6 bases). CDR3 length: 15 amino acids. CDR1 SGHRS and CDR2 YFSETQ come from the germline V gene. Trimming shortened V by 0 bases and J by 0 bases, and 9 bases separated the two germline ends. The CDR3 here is CASSLGTVMNTEAFF. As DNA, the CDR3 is TGCGCCAGCAGCTTGGGGACAGTGATGAACACTGAAGCTTTCTTT.

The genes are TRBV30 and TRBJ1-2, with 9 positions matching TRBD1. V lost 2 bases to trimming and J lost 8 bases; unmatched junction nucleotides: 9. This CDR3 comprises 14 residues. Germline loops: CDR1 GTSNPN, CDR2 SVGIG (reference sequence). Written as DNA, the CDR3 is TGTGCCTGGAGTTCCGGGACAGGGACGGGAGGCTACACCTTC. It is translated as CAWSSGTGTGGYTF.

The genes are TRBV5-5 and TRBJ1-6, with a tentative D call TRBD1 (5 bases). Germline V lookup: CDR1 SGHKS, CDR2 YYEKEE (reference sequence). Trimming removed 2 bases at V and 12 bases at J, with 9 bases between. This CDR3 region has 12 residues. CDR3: CASSFDGGPLHF. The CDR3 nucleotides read TGTGCCAGCAGCTTTGACGGGGGACCCCTCCACTTT.

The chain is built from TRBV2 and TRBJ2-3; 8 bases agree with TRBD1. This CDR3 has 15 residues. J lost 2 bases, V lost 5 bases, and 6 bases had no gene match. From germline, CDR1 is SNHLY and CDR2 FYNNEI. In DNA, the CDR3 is TGTGCCAGCAGTCGACAGGGGACCTCCACAGATACGCAGTATTTT. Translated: CASSRQGTSTDTQYF.

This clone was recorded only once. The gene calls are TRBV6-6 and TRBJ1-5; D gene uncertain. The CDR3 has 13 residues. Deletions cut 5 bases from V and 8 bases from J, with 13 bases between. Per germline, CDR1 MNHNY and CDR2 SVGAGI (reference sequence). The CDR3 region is CASSTSGREPQHF. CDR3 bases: TGTGCCAGCAGTACCTCCGGGCGGGAGCCCCAGCATTTT.

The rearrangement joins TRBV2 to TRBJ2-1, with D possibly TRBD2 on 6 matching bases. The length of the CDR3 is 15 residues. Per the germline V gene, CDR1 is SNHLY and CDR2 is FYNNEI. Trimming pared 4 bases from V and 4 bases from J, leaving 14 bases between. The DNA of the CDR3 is TGTGCCAGCAGTGCCCGCGGGGCAGAGTACAATGAGCAGTTCTTC. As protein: CASSARGAEYNEQFF.

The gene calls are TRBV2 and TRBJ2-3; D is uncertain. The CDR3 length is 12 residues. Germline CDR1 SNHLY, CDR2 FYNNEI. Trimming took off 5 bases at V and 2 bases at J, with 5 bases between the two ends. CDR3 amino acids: CASSKYTDTQYF. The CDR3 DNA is TGTGCCAGCAGTAAATACACAGATACGCAGTATTTT.

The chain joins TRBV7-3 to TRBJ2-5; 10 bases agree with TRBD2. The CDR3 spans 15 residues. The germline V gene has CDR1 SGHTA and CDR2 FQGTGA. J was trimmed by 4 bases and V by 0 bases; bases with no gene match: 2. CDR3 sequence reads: CASSLTGLASETQYF. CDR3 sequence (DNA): TGTGCCAGCAGCTTAACGGGACTAGCGTCAGAGACCCAGTACTTC.

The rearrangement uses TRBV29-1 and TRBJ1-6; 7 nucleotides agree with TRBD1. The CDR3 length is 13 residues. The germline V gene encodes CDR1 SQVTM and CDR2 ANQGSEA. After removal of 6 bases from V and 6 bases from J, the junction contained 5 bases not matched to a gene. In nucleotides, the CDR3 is TGCAGCGTCGCAGGGGGACCTAATTCACCCCTCCACTTT. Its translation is CSVAGGPNSPLHF.

CDR3: CASSVLAGTNTEAFF. In DNA, the CDR3 is TGTGCCAGCAGCGTCTTGGCAGGAACGAACACTGAAGCTTTCTTT. The rearrangement joins TRBV7-9 to TRBJ1-1; D is undetermined. The CDR3 is made up of 15 amino acids. In germline, CDR1 is SEHNR, CDR2 FQNEAQ (reference sequence). Trimming removed 5 bases at V and 1 base at J, with 14 bases between.

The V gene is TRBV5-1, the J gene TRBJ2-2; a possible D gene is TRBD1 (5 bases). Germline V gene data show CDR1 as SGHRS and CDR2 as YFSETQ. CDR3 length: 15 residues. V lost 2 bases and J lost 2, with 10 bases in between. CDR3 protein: CASSFGHLNTGELFF. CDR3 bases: TGCGCCAGCAGCTTCGGACACCTAAACACCGGGGAGCTGTTTTTT.

The CDR3 sequence: CASRGTSGNTGELFF. The CDR3 DNA sequence: TGCGCCAGCAGGGGAACTAGCGGTAACACCGGGGAGCTGTTTTTT. The rearrangement joins TRBV10-2 to TRBJ2-2; 8 bases agree with TRBD2. Unmatched junction bases numbered 5, after V lost 6 bases and J lost 2 bases. In germline, CDR1 is WSHSY, CDR2 SAAADI. This CDR3 comprises 15 residues.